Listed below are T cell receptor beta chains from one sample, sequenced in a study of blood T cell repertoires in COVID-19. Clones were sequenced by immunoSEQ multiplex PCR, and TCRdb holds only the in-frame ones, with some missing. The data hold roughly 260,000 clones, with more than 85% observed a single time. Input material: peripheral blood. These receptors were collected from a person aged 18-35 years with COVID-19, enrolled during active disease. The CDR3 runs from the conserved cysteine through the conserved F or W. The D gene is left open where the match is weak.

v_call	d_call	j_call	cdr3_aa
TRBV5-1	-	TRBJ1-2	CASSARQGRIFNYGYTF
TRBV10-2	TRBD2	TRBJ2-7	CASSASGSYEQYF
TRBV2	-	TRBJ1-4	CASSVQGSPTNEKLFF
TRBV2	TRBD2	TRBJ2-1	CASSVSGRRASGSNEQFF
TRBV19	-	TRBJ1-2	CASSIGASGYTF
TRBV4-1	-	TRBJ1-5	CASSQVLQANQPQHF
TRBV28	-	TRBJ2-7	CASSLGGSGHEQYF
TRBV5-1	-	TRBJ1-5	CASSLGINQPQHF
TRBV3-1/TRBV3-2	TRBD2	TRBJ2-1	CASSQVSGGRANEQFF
TRBV4-1	-	TRBJ2-5	CASSQGSLVGGETQYF